Below, 28 T cell receptor beta chains from the same sample are listed, as sequenced in a study of CD8 T cells in ankylosing spondylitis. TCRdb independently ran MiXCR on the 5' RACE reads; one entry per CDR3 protein. This table has 180,000 or so distinct CDR3 sequences, 11% appearing once. Sequenced: blood, either unsorted or a sorted T cell fraction (not recorded which). These receptors all come from a male donor with ankylosing spondylitis or in good health (not recorded which).

This clonotype came up a few times. The J gene is TRBJ2-7, the V gene TRBV28; D is unclear. From germline, CDR1 is MDHEN and CDR2 SYDVKM. V was clipped by 10 bases and J by 9 bases, with 19 bases between them. This CDR3 is 12 amino acids long. The CDR3 DNA follows: TGTGCCACACATTCTGTGAGCACCTTGCAGTACTTC. This sequence encodes CATHSVSTLQYF.

This clonotype came up many times. The rearrangement joins TRBV7-6 to TRBJ2-5, with D tentatively TRBD1 or TRBD2 (5 bases each). The ends were cut back, 1 base at V and 1 base at J, with 10 bases in the middle. Germline V CDR1 and CDR2: SGHVS, FNYEAQ. This CDR3 has 15 amino acids. The CDR3 nucleotides are TGTGCCAGCAGCTTAGGGTCTGGGGGCCAAGAGACCCAGTACTTC. As protein: CASSLGSGGQETQYF. Variable domain in full (rest from reference TRBV7-6 and TRBJ2-5): GAGVSQSPRYKVTKRGQDVALRCDPISGHVSLYWYRQALGQGPEFLTYFNYEAQQDKSGLPNDRFSAERPEGSISTLTIQRTEQRDSAMYRCASSLGSGGQETQYFGPGTRLLVL.

In this sample, this clonotype turned up many times. This rearrangement joins TRBV6-2 or TRBV6-3 to TRBJ2-1; tentative D call: TRBD2 (6 bases). V lost 4 bases, J lost 10 bases, and 14 bases lay in between. Germline V lookup: CDR1 MNHEY, CDR2 SVGEGT. The CDR3 sequence is 13 residues long. Here the CDR3 reads CASSSASEGEQFF. The CDR3 nucleotides read TGTGCCAGCAGTTCCGCCTCGGAGGGCGAGCAGTTCTTC.

Ten or more counts support this clonotype. J is TRBJ2-2 and V is TRBV6-1; D is uncertain. CDR1 and CDR2 from the germline V gene are MNHNS and SASEGT. V was pared by 6 bases and J by 5 bases, with 10 bases between. CDR3 length equals 13 residues. The chain's CDR3 is CASRKGVTGELFF. The CDR3 DNA is TGTGCCAGCAGAAAAGGAGTGACCGGGGAGCTGTTTTTT.

This chain links TRBV9 with TRBJ2-3; 7 bases line up with TRBD1. Trimming at V came to 3 bases and at J to 8 bases, leaving 15 bases not matched to a gene. The CDR3 loop spans 16 amino acids. Germline-derived CDR1 and CDR2 are SGDLS and YYNGEE. In DNA, the CDR3 is TGTGCCAGCAGCGCCCAACGGACAGGACCGGCAGGTACGCAGTATTTT. Its translation: CASSAQRTGPAGTQYF.

The sample holds many counts of this clonotype. This CDR3 reads CSANPGGERPQHF. For the CDR3, the DNA is TGCAGTGCTAACCCAGGGGGGGAGCGGCCCCAGCATTTT. The chain joins TRBV20-1 to TRBJ1-5; 7 bases line up with TRBD1. Germline V gene data show CDR1 as DFQATT and CDR2 as SNEGSKA (reference sequence). The CDR3 is 13 amino acids. J lost 9 bases, V lost 4 bases, and 9 bases had no gene match.

This chain uses TRBV6-1 with TRBJ1-2; D unclear. The ends were cut back, 6 bases at V and 5 bases at J, with 16 bases in the middle. Germline CDR1 reads MNHNS; CDR2 reads SASEGT. CDR3 length equals 14 residues. The CDR3 nucleotides are TGTGCCAGCAGGAATTTTAAGGATTGGTATGGCTACACCTTC. Residues: CASRNFKDWYGYTF.

This clonotype was detected ten times or more. The chain recombines TRBV28 with TRBJ2-5, with D possibly matching TRBD1 (5 bases). This CDR3 has 12 amino acids. Germline CDR1 and CDR2: MDHEN and SYDVKM. V was trimmed by 1 base and J by 5 bases, leaving 5 bases between them. Written as DNA, the CDR3 is TGTGCCAGCAGTTTATCAGGGGAGACCCAGTACTTC. Amino acid sequence: CASSLSGETQYF.

Many counts were recorded for this clonotype. CDR3 in amino acids: CASSQDLSREGYEQYF. The CDR3 nucleotides are TGCGCCAGCAGCCAAGATCTTTCGCGGGAGGGCTACGAGCAGTACTTC. The chain links TRBV4-1 to TRBJ2-7; TRBD2 agrees at 9 bases. Per the germline V gene, CDR1 is MGHRA and CDR2 is YSYEKL. The trim removed 0 bases at V and 3 bases at J, leaving 6 bases unmatched. The CDR3 consists of 16 residues.

This clonotype occurred many times. The chain combines TRBV9 with TRBJ2-7; D possibly corresponds to TRBD1 (6 bases). Trimming took off 4 bases at V and 2 bases at J, with 13 bases between the two ends. The CDR3 contains 14 residues. Per germline, CDR1 SGDLS and CDR2 YYNGEE. Here the CDR3 DNA reads TGTGCCAGCAGCACCCATGGACAGCCCTACGAGCAGTACTTC. Translation: CASSTHGQPYEQYF.

This clonotype was seen repeatedly, ten times or more. This sequence joins TRBV4-2 and TRBJ1-4; TRBD1 agrees at 10 bases. The germline gives CDR1 LGHNA, CDR2 YNFKEQ. This CDR3 is built from 15 residues. V was pared by 4 bases and J by 5 bases, with 4 bases of the junction left unmatched. Written as DNA, the CDR3 is TGTGCCAGCAGCCGTATGGGACAGGGGAATGAAAAACTGTTTTTT. Amino acid sequence: CASSRMGQGNEKLFF.

This clonotype was counted ten times or more. CDR3 residues: CASSPETSSVDTQYF. CDR3 bases: TGCGCCAGCAGCCCCGAGACTAGCAGTGTAGATACGCAGTATTTT. The rearrangement uses TRBV5-1 and TRBJ2-3; TRBD2 matches 7 bases. CDR1 SGHRS and CDR2 YFSETQ come from the germline V gene. The length of the CDR3 is 15 residues. Trimming removed 4 bases from V and 5 bases from J; junction bases left unmatched: 10.

At least ten counts were recorded for this clonotype. V usage is TRBV7-6 and J usage is TRBJ2-6; 9 positions agree with TRBD2. Trimming took 5 bases from V and 0 from J; bases not matched to a gene: 8. In germline, CDR1 is SGHVS, CDR2 FNYEAQ. The CDR3 loop spans 18 amino acids. Here the CDR3 reads CASSPWTSVSSGANVLTF. CDR3 DNA sequence: TGTGCCAGCAGCCCTTGGACTAGCGTGAGCTCTGGGGCCAACGTCCTGACTTTC.

This clonotype was counted ten times or more. CDR3 sequence: CSAGGGTFSQETQYF. Here the CDR3 DNA reads TGCAGTGCCGGGGGGGGGACGTTTTCCCAAGAGACCCAGTACTTC. The chain couples TRBV20-1 to TRBJ2-5; TRBD2 matches 8 bases. The trim removed 6 bases at V and 1 base at J, leaving 10 bases unmatched. The germline V gene encodes CDR1 DFQATT and CDR2 SNEGSKA (reference sequence). This CDR3 is built from 15 residues.

V and J are TRBV5-1 and TRBJ2-7, with 8 bases identical to TRBD2. The CDR3 has 15 residues. Germline V gene sequence: CDR1 SGHRS, CDR2 YFSETQ. V lost 0 bases, J lost 4 bases, and 6 bases stayed unmatched. In DNA, the CDR3 is TGCGCCAGCAGCTTGGATCCAGCGGGAGCTTACGAGCAGTACTTC. It yields the protein CASSLDPAGAYEQYF. The variable domain in full, completed from reference TRBV5-1 and TRBJ2-7, reads KAGVTQTPRYLIKTRGQQVTLSCSPISGHRSVSWYQQTPGQGLQFLFEYFSETQRNKGNFPGRFSGRQFSNSRSEMNVSTLELGDSALYLCASSLDPAGAYEQYFGPGTRLTVT.

The chain uses TRBV10-2 and TRBJ1-6, with no clear D. Per the germline V gene, CDR1 is WSHSY and CDR2 is SAAADI. The CDR3 is made up of 13 amino acids. Between the trimmed V and J ends, which lost 2 bases and 9 bases, there was a span of 8 bases. The CDR3 loop reads CASSETRSSPLHF. As DNA, the CDR3 is TGCGCCAGCAGTGAGACAAGGAGTTCACCCCTCCACTTT.

There are many counts of this clonotype. The genes are TRBV10-2 and TRBJ2-7; D perhaps matches TRBD1 (5 bases). Trimming pared 7 bases from V and 0 bases from J, leaving 16 bases between. Germline V gene sequence: CDR1 WSHSY, CDR2 SAAADI. The CDR3 extends over 15 amino acids. DNA for the CDR3: TGCGCCAGCACTAAGACAGCACCTAGCTCCTACGAGCAGTACTTC. This translates into CASTKTAPSSYEQYF.

In this sample, this clonotype turned up many times. The V gene is TRBV6-4, the J gene TRBJ1-6, with a tentative D call TRBD1 (6 bases). The V end was cut by 5 bases, the J end by 0 bases, with 26 bases between. The CDR3 has 21 amino acids. The germline gives CDR1 MRHNA, CDR2 SNTAGT. CDR3 in DNA: TGTGCCAGCAGTACAGACCACCTCGACAGGAGGAGGACCTCCTATAATTCACCCCTCCACTTT. It translates to CASSTDHLDRRRTSYNSPLHF.

This clonotype occurred a few times. This sequence joins TRBV5-1 and TRBJ1-2; TRBD1 matches 9 bases. V was pared by 4 bases and J by 1 base, with 5 bases of the junction left unmatched. Germline CDR1 and CDR2: SGHRS and YFSETQ. CDR3 size: 15 residues. CDR3 coding DNA: TGCGCCAGCAGCCGGGACAGGGCTAATAACTATGGCTACACCTTC. Protein sequence: CASSRDRANNYGYTF.

This clonotype was found many times. The chain links TRBV5-1 to TRBJ2-4, with 9 bases fitting TRBD2. The junction had 5 bases not matched to a gene; V was cut back by 4 bases and J by 0 bases. Germline-derived CDR1 and CDR2 are SGHRS and YFSETQ. The CDR3 is 16 residues long. Here the CDR3 reads CASSLPSGVAKNIQYF. In DNA, the CDR3 is TGCGCCAGCAGCCTCCCTAGCGGGGTAGCCAAAAACATTCAGTACTTC.

This clonotype occurred a few times. The genes are TRBV6-1 and TRBJ1-5; 7 bases agree with TRBD1. This CDR3 contains 16 residues. J was trimmed by 5 bases and V by 8 bases; bases with no gene match: 15. Germline V gives CDR1 MNHNS, CDR2 SASEGT. DNA for the CDR3: TGTGCCAGCCCCTACGTGGGGGGCAGGGGGGATCAGCCCCAGCATTTT. Its translation is CASPYVGGRGDQPQHF.

The J gene is TRBJ2-2, the V gene TRBV7-3, with TRBD2 matching over 8 bases. The CDR3 extends over 19 amino acids. Per the germline V gene, CDR1 is SGHTA and CDR2 is FQGTGA. Trimming at V came to 1 base and at J to 0 bases, leaving 10 bases not matched to a gene. The CDR3 reads CASSLRLAGSFANTGELFF. The CDR3, as DNA: TGTGCCAGCAGCTTAAGATTAGCGGGATCGTTCGCGAACACCGGGGAGCTGTTTTTT. Using reference TRBV7-3 and TRBJ2-2 for the parts outside the CDR3, the full variable domain is GAGVSQTPSNKVTEKGKYVELRCDPISGHTALYWYRQSLGQGPEFLIYFQGTGAADDSGLPNDRFFAVRPEGSVSTLKIQRTERGDSAVYLCASSLRLAGSFANTGELFFGEGSRLTVL.

This clonotype was seen many times. The genes are TRBV12-3 or TRBV12-4 and TRBJ2-3; possibly TRBD2 for D (6 bases). The CDR3 is 14 residues long. V was pared by 6 bases and J by 3 bases, with 13 bases between. The CDR3 coding sequence is TGTGCCAGCAGCCGACTAGAAATTACAGATACGCAGTATTTT. Residues: CASSRLEITDTQYF.

Comments on this clonotype: Just one base apart from a much larger clone, this may be a read error. CDR3 bases: TGTGCCAGCAGTCATGACGAGCTCAGGGAGCTGTTTTTT. This encodes CASSHDELRELFF. The chain joins TRBV7-8 to TRBJ2-2; D is uncertain. The CDR3 length is 13 residues. V lost 6 bases to trimming and J lost 9 bases, with 14 bases between them. The germline CDR1 and CDR2 sequences are SGHVS and FQNEAQ. The full variable domain, rest sourced from reference TRBV7-8 and TRBJ2-2, is GAGVSQSPRYKVAKRGQDVALRCDPISGHVSLFWYQQALGQGPEFLTYFQNEAQLDKSGLPSDRFFAERPEGSVSTLKIQRTQQEDSAVYLCASSHDELRELFFGEGSRLTVL.

This clonotype appeared many times. The chain couples TRBV29-1 to TRBJ2-7; possibly TRBD1 for D (6 bases). The CDR3 has 11 residues. Trimming took off 3 bases at V and 6 bases at J, with 9 bases between the two ends. From germline, CDR1 is SQVTM and CDR2 ANQGSEA. CDR3 sequence reads: CSVDRGLEQYF. The CDR3 coding sequence is TGCAGCGTTGACAGGGGCCTCGAGCAGTACTTC.

This clonotype was recorded many times. An end of the junction does not agree with germline; a read error may underlie this. The rearrangement uses TRBV12-3 or TRBV12-4 and TRBJ2-7; TRBD2 matches at 9 bases. The CDR3 length is 16 residues. CDR3 nucleotides: TGTGCCAGCAGTTTTCACATGGGGTCCATGACTAGCGGCATCTCGTTC. It encodes CASSFHMGSMTSGISF.

This clonotype showed up just a few times. The V and J genes are TRBV5-1 and TRBJ1-1; maybe TRBD1 (5 bases). Germline CDR1 is SGHRS and CDR2 is YFSETQ. V lost 4 bases to trimming and J lost 1 base, with 14 bases between them. This CDR3 has 15 amino acids. Here the CDR3 reads CASSPLQDPNTEAFF. DNA for the CDR3: TGCGCCAGCAGCCCACTACAGGACCCGAACACTGAAGCTTTCTTT. The variable domain in full, with the rest retrieved from reference TRBV5-1 and TRBJ1-1, is KAGVTQTPRYLIKTRGQQVTLSCSPISGHRSVSWYQQTPGQGLQFLFEYFSETQRNKGNFPGRFSGRQFSNSRSEMNVSTLELGDSALYLCASSPLQDPNTEAFFGQGTRLTVV.

The rearrangement joins TRBV29-1 to TRBJ2-2; D is undetermined. This CDR3 is built from 12 residues. Germline loops: CDR1 SQVTM, CDR2 ANQGSEA. Trimming stripped 5 bases from V and 7 bases from J, with 11 bases between. The CDR3 DNA follows: TGCAGCGTTTGGGTTACTGTCGGGGAGCTGTTTTTT. Its translation: CSVWVTVGELFF.